The T cell receptor beta chain described here comes from a study of spatial heterogeneity in lung cancer (dated by TCRdb to the late 2010s). At the level of the whole study: Donors were around 71 patients with early-stage, untreated non-small cell lung cancer from the lung TRACERx cohort. In non-small cell lung cancer, the study made a quantitative comparison of TCR alpha and beta repertoires among multiple tumor regions, matched nontumor lung and blood. At surgery, both alpha and beta chains were TCR-sequenced in 200 to 250 tumor regions, approximately 64 matched nontumor lung samples and 56 PBMC samples. Follow-up PBMC samples were sequenced whenever the samples were available, and the median time to follow-up was two to three years after resection. Beta-chain transcripts were consistently detected in greater numbers than alpha-chain transcripts, which likely reflected higher beta-chain transcript abundance. In the raw uncorrected reads, each unique combination of TCR and UMI appeared more than ten times on average. The study linked features of the TCR repertoire to counts of nonsynonymous mutations, which were determined by whole-exome sequencing of tumor tissue. Results the study describes overall, beyond this receptor: Confirming at a functional level the hypothesis that regional TCRs recognize regional mutations was considered to require additional single-cell paired TCR alpha and beta sequencing. Ubiquitous expanded tumor TCRs showed up in blood more often at tumor resection than at routine follow-up. Only roughly 15 patients were included in the comparisons of baseline and follow-up blood repertoires.

In regard to this clonotype: Its antigen is still unknown. There are no base qualities to consult, and no much larger clone falls within one base.

This specimen's time point label, per the study, means: blood at routine non-recurrence follow-up after resection. Without any cell sorting, TCR sequencing was performed on whole RNA extracted either from tumor and nontumor lung tissue or from cryopreserved PBMC samples. Patients were selected for TCR sequencing only if sufficient RNA was available from at least two tumor regions. The receptor library was made with 5' RACE. Reads for this sample came from a NextSeq 500. To allow correction of PCR and sequencing errors, the TCR library protocol tagged every TCR cDNA molecule with a unique molecular identifier. As for the authors' bioinformatics: TCR identification, UMI-based error correction and CDR3 extraction were all carried out with Decombinator tools. TCRs above a frequency of 2 per 1,000, corresponding to the top 1% of the tumor frequency distribution, were defined as expanded. Renyi diversity was computed with the R vegan package after each repertoire had been subsampled 100 times to 5,000 TCRs. CDR3 similarity networks were built from amino acid triplet string-kernel similarity, connecting CDR3s with pairwise similarity above 0.82. The raw public data were reprocessed by TCRdb itself: fastp quality trimming at Q25, MiXCR clonotype calling, in-frame beta chains only. Entries are consolidated by CDR3 protein sequence, retaining the most common genes and DNA. The V and J calls and clone size are TCRdb's, not the authors'. Counted in this sample were around 120,000 distinct CDR3 sequences; 12% of them appeared once. The ten biggest clones cover approximately 16% of the sample.

In the germline V gene, CDR1 corresponds to MNHEY and CDR2 to SVGAGI. There are 14 amino acids in the CDR3, from cysteine to phenylalanine inclusive. Just CDR3 DNA is preserved here, 42 bases in frame from base 1. Here V drops 2 bases and J drops 8 bases, and the junction holds 8 bases not matched to any gene. The clonotype comes from a male donor with early-stage non-small cell lung cancer. The chain is assembled from TRBV6-5 and TRBJ1-2; 7 nucleotides in the junction match TRBD1. The sample in question was PBMCs, obtained at follow-up. The CDR3 protein is CASSYTDRAGGYTF. The nucleotides are TGTGCCAGCAGTTACACAGACAGGGCGGGAGGCTACACCTTC.